These T cell receptor beta chains were read from a single sample in a study of Graves' ophthalmopathy and Graves' hyperthyroidism. TCRdb reprocessed the multiplex PCR reads via MiXCR and lists one record per CDR3 protein. The repertoire holds 450,000 or so distinct CDR3 sequences, with approximately 14% as singletons. The sequencing input was blood. Receptor source: a woman younger than 45 with Graves' ophthalmopathy. Each CDR3 is given with its conserved first and last residue. A D gene is named only where the DNA matches it firmly. Clone size is not always given. Where it is, it says once, few, many or a class for expanded clones.

clone_size | j_call | v_call | d_call | cdr3_aa | cdr3_nt
many | TRBJ2-7 | TRBV30 | - | CASKTAYEQYF | TGTGCCTCCAAGACGGCCTACGAGCAGTACTTC
many | TRBJ2-5 | TRBV2 | - | CASSSERQAFLQETQYF | TGTGCCAGCAGTAGCGAGCGGCAGGCATTCCTCCAAGAGACCCAGTACTTC
many | TRBJ2-5 | TRBV7-2 | TRBD2 | CASTTSGGAEETQYF | TGTGCCAGCACCACTAGCGGGGGGGCCGAAGAGACCCAGTACTTC
- | TRBJ2-5 | TRBV20-1 | TRBD2 | CSAHRGGSGSLKGIQETQYF | TGCAGTGCTCACCGGGGGGGTAGCGGGAGCCTAAAGGGGATACAAGAGACCCAGTACTTC
few | TRBJ2-2 | TRBV9 | TRBD1 | CASSVRQGDTGELFF | TGTGCCAGCAGCGTACGACAGGGGGACACCGGGGAGCTGTTTTTT
many | TRBJ2-7 | TRBV5-1 | - | CASSLGTSEQYF | TGCGCCAGCAGCTTGGGGACCTCCGAGCAGTACTTC
few | TRBJ2-2 | TRBV6-1 | - | CASRKTRGTGELFF | TGTGCCAGCAGAAAAACTAGGGGCACCGGGGAGCTGTTTTTT
- | TRBJ2-3 | TRBV3-1 | TRBD2 | CASSLGLAFTDTQYF | TGTGCCAGCAGCCTGGGACTAGCCTTCACAGATACGCAGTATTTT
many | TRBJ1-2 | TRBV6-1 | - | CASRVMAGINYGYTF | TGTGCCAGCAGAGTTATGGCGGGGATTAACTATGGCTACACCTTC
many | TRBJ1-5 | TRBV12-3/TRBV12-4 | - | CASSIGGSMAQPQHF | TGTGCCAGCAGTATAGGAGGGAGTATGGCTCAGCCCCAGCATTTT
many | TRBJ1-5 | TRBV7-2 | - | CASSRGTAQPQHF | TGTGCCAGCAGCCGCGGGACCGCCCAGCCCCAGCATTTT
- | TRBJ2-7 | TRBV20-1 | - | CSARAGRPEQYF | TGCAGTGCTAGGGCAGGGAGGCCCGAGCAGTACTTC
many | TRBJ2-5 | TRBV12-3/TRBV12-4 | - | CASSGGGGWETQYF | TGTGCCAGCAGTGGGGGAGGCGGTTGGGAGACCCAGTACTTC
few | TRBJ2-2 | TRBV5-1 | - | CASSPNRAGAGELCF | TGCGCCAGCAGCCCAAACAGGGCCGGGGCCGGGGAGCTGTGTTTT
- | TRBJ1-3 | TRBV4-1 | - | CASSRNPNRSGNTIYF | TGCGCCAGCAGCCGCAACCCAAACAGGTCTGGAAACACCATATATTTT
- | TRBJ1-3 | TRBV12-3/TRBV12-4 | TRBD1 | CASRPTGGGRSTIYF | TGTGCCAGCAGACCGACAGGGGGCGGTCGGAGCACCATATATTTT
many | TRBJ2-2 | TRBV5-1 | - | CASSFGTPNTGELFF | TGCGCCAGCAGTTTCGGGACCCCGAACACCGGGGAGCTGTTTTTT
- | TRBJ1-1 | TRBV6-1 | TRBD1 | CASSDREITEAFF | TGTGCCAGCTCCGACAGGGAGATCACTGAAGCTTTCTTT
many | TRBJ2-5 | TRBV19 | - | CASSGRGRQETQYF | TGTGCCAGTAGCGGGAGAGGTCGCCAAGAGACCCAGTACTTC
many | TRBJ1-2 | TRBV6-5 | - | CASSYRSGPDYGYTF | TGTGCCAGCAGTTACCGGTCCGGACCTGACTATGGCTACACCTTC
many | TRBJ1-5 | TRBV9 | - | CASSVGPSNQPQHF | TGTGCCAGCAGCGTAGGCCCTAGCAATCAGCCCCAGCATTTT
many | TRBJ2-7 | TRBV4-2 | TRBD1 | CASSQAGQGYYEQYF | TGTGCCAGCAGCCAAGCCGGACAGGGATACTACGAGCAGTACTTC
few | TRBJ1-1 | TRBV11-1 | - | CASSQWESTEAFF | TGTGCCAGCAGCCAGTGGGAGTCAACTGAAGCTTTCTTT
- | TRBJ2-5 | TRBV28 | - | CASSLGGGIWETQYF | TGTGCCAGCAGTTTGGGGGGCGGCATTTGGGAGACCCAGTACTTC
many | TRBJ2-7 | TRBV20-1 | TRBD2 | CSAMTSGSYEQYF | TGCAGTGCTATGACTAGCGGGAGCTACGAGCAGTACTTC
many | TRBJ2-4 | TRBV6-1 | - | CASSPHRSSRGKRIQYF | TGTGCCAGCAGTCCCCACAGGTCGAGCAGGGGAAAACGCATTCAGTACTTC
- | TRBJ1-1 | TRBV30 | - | CAWMRDTEAFF | TGTGCCTGGATGAGAGACACTGAAGCTTTCTTT
many | TRBJ2-6 | TRBV12-3/TRBV12-4 | - | CASRYHSSGANVLTF | TGTGCCAGCAGGTATCACAGCTCTGGGGCCAACGTCCTGACTTTC
many | TRBJ1-1 | TRBV29-1 | TRBD1 | CSADRGRAFTEAFF | TGCAGCGCTGACAGGGGGAGGGCGTTCACTGAAGCTTTCTTT
many | TRBJ2-3 | TRBV28 | TRBD1 | CAIHPGTGGTDTQYF | TGTGCCATTCACCCCGGGACAGGAGGCACAGATACGCAGTATTTT
few | TRBJ1-1 | TRBV12-5 | - | CASGWKTDRLTEAFF | TGTGCTAGTGGTTGGAAAACTGACAGACTCACTGAAGCTTTCTTT
many | TRBJ1-2 | TRBV6-1 | TRBD1 | CASSQRTGDLMYGYTF | TGTGCCAGCAGCCAGAGGACAGGCGATTTAATGTATGGCTACACCTTC
many | TRBJ1-1 | TRBV28 | - | CASSLPTLVAFF | TGTGCCAGCTCATTACCCACCCTTGTAGCTTTCTTT
many | TRBJ2-5 | TRBV11-2 | - | CASSRGRGGWETQYF | TGTGCCAGCAGCCGCGGACGGGGAGGTTGGGAGACCCAGTACTTC
few | TRBJ2-7 | TRBV30 | - | CAWSLHREWSYEQYF | TGTGCCTGGAGTCTGCACAGGGAGTGGTCCTACGAGCAGTACTTC
many | TRBJ1-1 | TRBV7-6 | TRBD1 | CASSLRVGMIGTVNTEAFF | TGTGCCAGCAGCTTACGTGTTGGGATGATTGGGACAGTAAACACTGAAGCTTTCTTT
many | TRBJ2-7 | TRBV10-3 | - | CAISESLGAGSNYEQYF | TGTGCCATCAGTGAGTCTCTGGGGGCGGGGAGTAACTACGAGCAGTACTTC
many | TRBJ2-7 | TRBV5-1 | - | CASSEGGTTTYEQYF | TGCGCCAGCAGCGAGGGGGGGACTACAACCTACGAGCAGTACTTC
many | TRBJ1-2 | TRBV7-3 | TRBD1 | CASSLTQGALYTF | TGTGCCAGCAGCTTGACACAGGGGGCCCTCTACACCTTC
many | TRBJ1-1 | TRBV12-3/TRBV12-4 | - | CASSLARIKISEAFF | TGTGCCAGCAGTTTAGCGCGGATTAAAATAAGTGAAGCTTTCTTT
many | TRBJ2-7 | TRBV6-1 | TRBD1 | CASSDRDNYEQYF | TGTGCCAGCAGCGACAGGGATAACTACGAGCAGTACTTC
- | TRBJ1-6 | TRBV6-1 | - | CASSRQVDNSPLHF | TGTGCCAGCAGTCGACAGGTTGATAATTCACCCCTCCACTTT
many | TRBJ1-6 | TRBV7-8 | TRBD1 | CASSLAGQGNSPLHF | TGTGCCAGCAGCTTAGCCGGACAGGGGAATTCACCCCTCCACTTT
- | TRBJ2-2 | TRBV28 | TRBD1 | CASKQQGPDTGELFF | TGTGCCAGCAAACAACAGGGGCCCGACACCGGGGAGCTGTTTTTT
- | TRBJ2-7 | TRBV4-1 | TRBD2 | CASSQDVAGAPEQYF | TGCGCCAGCAGCCAAGATGTAGCGGGAGCCCCCGAGCAGTACTTC
many | TRBJ1-1 | TRBV12-3/TRBV12-4 | - | CASSFMADEFYEVEAFF | TGTGCCAGCAGTTTTATGGCGGACGAATTCTACGAAGTTGAAGCTTTCTTT
many | TRBJ2-5 | TRBV28 | - | CASSLGSTYQETQYF | TGTGCCAGCAGTTTGGGGTCGACGTACCAAGAGACCCAGTACTTC
many | TRBJ2-2 | TRBV14 | TRBD2 | CASSHLGTSGIVQTNTGELFF | TGTGCCAGCAGCCACCTTGGGACTAGCGGCATCGTGCAAACGAACACCGGGGAGCTGTTTTTT
many | TRBJ2-5 | TRBV20-1 | TRBD1 | CSARRGTGEGETQYF | TGCAGTGCTAGAAGGGGGACAGGAGAGGGGGAGACCCAGTACTTC
many | TRBJ2-2 | TRBV6-2/TRBV6-3 | - | CASSTLETTGELFF | TGTGCCAGCAGTACTCTGGAGACCACCGGGGAGCTGTTTTTT
many | TRBJ2-7 | TRBV29-1 | TRBD2 | CSVQSGGHYEQYF | TGCAGCGTTCAAAGCGGGGGGCACTACGAGCAGTACTTC
- | TRBJ2-1 | TRBV7-9 | TRBD2 | CASRTVAGGPNEQFF | TGTGCCAGCAGGACAGTAGCGGGGGGGCCGAATGAGCAGTTCTTC
few | TRBJ1-5 | TRBV20-1 | - | CSARKWVGNQPQHF | TGCAGTGCTAGGAAATGGGTGGGCAATCAGCCCCAGCATTTT
many | TRBJ1-6 | TRBV7-8 | - | CASRITGTLSSPLHF | TGTGCCAGCAGGATCACCGGGACCTTGAGTTCACCCCTCCACTTT
many | TRBJ1-2 | TRBV20-1 | - | CSAREEGGSGYTF | TGCAGTGCTAGAGAGGAAGGGGGATCTGGCTACACCTTC
few | TRBJ1-1 | TRBV12-3/TRBV12-4 | - | CASSLKGFTEAFF | TGTGCCAGCAGTTTAAAGGGGTTCACTGAAGCTTTCTTT
many | TRBJ1-1 | TRBV12-3/TRBV12-4 | - | CASREGRGRYTEAFF | TGTGCCAGCAGGGAAGGGAGGGGTAGGTACACTGAAGCTTTCTTT